Reported below is one T cell receptor beta chain. No antigen is known for it. The sample is drawn from a study of shared clonotypes between healthy human individuals. Study at large: There were three CD4 naive, three CD4 memory, two CD8 naive and one CD8 memory plates per donor. Study outcomes and limitations: A handful of donors showed sharing of 4.5% to 5% of naive CD4 clonotypes. Clonotype sharing among donors, it was expected, would be affected by sequencing depth.

Sequencing was performed with immunoSEQ multiplex PCR; in TCRdb, only in-frame clones are kept and a portion is missing. The sample holds 2 million to 2.5 million clones, 85% to 95% seen once. Healthy adults negative for HIV, lacking recent acute infections or vaccinations, served as donors. V was clipped by 4 bases and J by 7 bases; unmatched bases: 8. This CDR3 region has 15 residues. Germline assignment: CDR1 SGHRS and CDR2 YFSETQ. The sequenced sample consisted of naive CD4+ T cells sorted from blood. The subset is: CD45RA+ positively selected. This chain joins TRBV5-1 and TRBJ1-2; 12 nucleotides align to TRBD1. The sequence was obtained from a young man in good health. CDR3 region: CASSPAGQGAGGYTF. CDR3 nucleotide sequence: TGCGCCAGCAGCCCGGCGGGACAGGGGGCGGGTGGCTACACCTTC.